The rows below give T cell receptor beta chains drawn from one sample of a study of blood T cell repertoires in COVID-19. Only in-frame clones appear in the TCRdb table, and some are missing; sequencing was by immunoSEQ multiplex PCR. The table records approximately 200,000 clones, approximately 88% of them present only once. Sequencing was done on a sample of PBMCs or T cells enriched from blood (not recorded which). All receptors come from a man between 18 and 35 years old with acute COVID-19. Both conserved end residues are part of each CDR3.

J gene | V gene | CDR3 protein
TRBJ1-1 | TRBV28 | CASPSSHGTEAFF
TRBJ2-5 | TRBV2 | CASSGTGGFGVTQYF
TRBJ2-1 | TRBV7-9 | CASSFMANEQFF
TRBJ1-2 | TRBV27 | CASSNEGRGYTF
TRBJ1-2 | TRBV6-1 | CASSEKGQGHYGYTF
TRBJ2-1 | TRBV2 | CASSVEAGLNEQFF
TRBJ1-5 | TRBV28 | CASSPGQHDQPQHF
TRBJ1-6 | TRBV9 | CASSPRDRSSPLHF
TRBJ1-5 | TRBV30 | CAWSVQGGSQPQHF
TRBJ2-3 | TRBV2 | CASKRENTDTQYF
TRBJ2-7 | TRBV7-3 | CASSPYNHPYEQYF
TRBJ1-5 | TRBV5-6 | CASSLQYRGNQPQHF
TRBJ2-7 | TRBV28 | CASSPLAGGPGEQYF
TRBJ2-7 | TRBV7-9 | CASSLALKGQAHEQYF
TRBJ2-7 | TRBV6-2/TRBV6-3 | CASSYSLGTGLYYEQYF
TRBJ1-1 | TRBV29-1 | CSAEDTYNTEAFF
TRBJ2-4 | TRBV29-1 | CSVYSRDSEAKNIQYF
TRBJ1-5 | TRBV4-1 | CASSPMGANQPQHF
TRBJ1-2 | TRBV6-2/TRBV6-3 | CASSYPPDTTYGYTF
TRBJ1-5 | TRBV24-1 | CATGAGNQPQHF
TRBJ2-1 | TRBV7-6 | CASSLVGHRGSLFF
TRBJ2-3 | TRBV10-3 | CASQGEETQYF
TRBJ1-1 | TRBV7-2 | CASSSYRAVNTEAFF
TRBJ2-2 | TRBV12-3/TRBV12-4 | CASKRGNTGELFF
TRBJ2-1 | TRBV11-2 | CASSLEGQGNEQFF
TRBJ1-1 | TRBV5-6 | CASSLITGGPEGAFF
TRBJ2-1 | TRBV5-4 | CASSFAVGLADFNEQFF
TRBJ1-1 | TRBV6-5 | CASSRQGAGTEAFF
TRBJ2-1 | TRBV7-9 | CASSLAGRYFNEQFF
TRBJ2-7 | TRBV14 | CASSQEQVYEQYF
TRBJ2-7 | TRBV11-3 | CASSRGYEQYF
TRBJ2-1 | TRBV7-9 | CASSSGLAVDEQFF
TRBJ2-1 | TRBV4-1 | CASAESRYNEQFF
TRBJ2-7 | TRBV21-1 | CASSKGFLAGGCSYEQYF
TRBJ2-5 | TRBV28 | CASSFEGRETQYF
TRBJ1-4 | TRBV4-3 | CASSQVFYHEKLFF
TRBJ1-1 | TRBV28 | CASIEPRWNTEAFF
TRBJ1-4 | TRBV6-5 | CASSYSVHRTNEKLFF
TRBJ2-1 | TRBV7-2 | CASSSSGLRVGEQFF
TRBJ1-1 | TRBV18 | CASSLRQDPPEAFF
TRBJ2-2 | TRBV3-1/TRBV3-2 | CASSLPDRAVNTGELFF
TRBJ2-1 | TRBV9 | CASEGSGGNEQFF
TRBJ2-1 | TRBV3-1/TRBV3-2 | CASSPGGRDEQFF
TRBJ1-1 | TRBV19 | CASSIQDGTLNTEAFF
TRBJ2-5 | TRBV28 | CASSPGTSGVQETQYF
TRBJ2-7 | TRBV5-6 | CASSLAGTGGAEQYF
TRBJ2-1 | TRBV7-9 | CASSLGPSGGSNEQFF
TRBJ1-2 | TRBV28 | CASSVKGKGGYTF
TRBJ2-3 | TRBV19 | CASSALPGTGVWRHTDTQYF
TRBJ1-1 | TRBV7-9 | CASTPPQGLGTEAFF
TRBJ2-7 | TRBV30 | CAWSVLGASYEQYF